This TCR beta chain emerged from a study of T cell changes during pregnancy in multiple sclerosis. Germline V CDR1 and CDR2: SGHRS, YFSETQ. The CDR3 sequence is 16 residues long. V lost 3 bases to trimming and J lost 2 bases; unmatched junction nucleotides: 10. Clones were read by immunoSEQ multiplex PCR, and TCRdb kept only the in-frame ones, dropping some. The repertoire consists of about 93,000 clones, with roughly 91% occurring once and the leading ten covering under 2%. The chain is built from TRBV5-1 and TRBJ2-5, with 7 bases fitting TRBD1. The sample in question was peripheral blood, obtained after pregnancy. This receptor was identified in a female donor in good health, enrolled as a control in a pregnancy study. The CDR3 here is CASSSSKGGPQETQYF. The CDR3 DNA follows: TGCGCCAGCAGCTCTTCGAAAGGGGGCCCTCAAGAGACCCAGTACTTC.